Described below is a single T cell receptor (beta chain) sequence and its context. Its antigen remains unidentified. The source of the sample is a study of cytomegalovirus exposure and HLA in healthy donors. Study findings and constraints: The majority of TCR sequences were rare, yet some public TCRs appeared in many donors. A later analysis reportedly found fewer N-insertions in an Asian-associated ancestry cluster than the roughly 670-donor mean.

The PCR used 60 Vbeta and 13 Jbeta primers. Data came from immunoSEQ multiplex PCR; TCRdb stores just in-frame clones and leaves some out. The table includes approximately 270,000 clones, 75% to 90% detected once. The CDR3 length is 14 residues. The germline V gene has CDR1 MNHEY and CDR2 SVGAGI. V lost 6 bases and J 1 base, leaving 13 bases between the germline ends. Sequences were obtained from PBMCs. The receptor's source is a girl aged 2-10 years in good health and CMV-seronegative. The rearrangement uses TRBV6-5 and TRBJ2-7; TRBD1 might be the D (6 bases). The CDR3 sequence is CASSKQGQSYEQYF. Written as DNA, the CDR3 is TGTGCCAGCAGCAAGCAGGGGCAATCCTACGAGCAGTACTTC.